These 15 T cell receptor beta chains were all obtained from the same sample, sequenced in a study of CD8 T cells in ankylosing spondylitis. TCRdb used MiXCR to reprocess the 5' RACE reads, holding one entry per CDR3 protein. Among about 240,000 distinct CDR3 sequences, roughly a tenth were seen once, and the ten largest hold about 3%. The specimen sequenced was blood, either unsorted or a sorted T cell fraction (not recorded which). These TCRs come from a male donor with ankylosing spondylitis or in good health (not recorded which).

This clonotype was seen many times. The chain uses TRBV5-1 and TRBJ1-1; D is ambiguous. V gave up 3 bases and J gave up 5 bases, with 14 bases separating them. Germline V CDR1 and CDR2: SGHRS, YFSETQ. CDR3 length: 14 residues. Here the CDR3 DNA reads TGCGCCAGCAGCTCTACAGTGGTGGGTACTGAAGCTTTCTTT. Amino acid sequence: CASSSTVVGTEAFF.

This clonotype occurred a few times. The chain recombines TRBV2 with TRBJ1-1; D gene uncertain. CDR3 length: 13 amino acids. Germline-derived CDR1 and CDR2 are SNHLY and FYNNEI. Trimming removed 6 bases from V and 0 bases from J, with 8 bases in between. The CDR3 sequence is CASSQNMNTEAFF. The CDR3 DNA follows: TGTGCCAGCAGCCAAAACATGAACACTGAAGCTTTCTTT.

Only a few counts were recorded for this clonotype. The chain employs TRBV4-2 and TRBJ2-1, with 8 nucleotides matching TRBD2. The trim removed 1 base at V and 3 bases at J, leaving 8 bases unmatched. Germline loops: CDR1 LGHNA, CDR2 YNFKEQ. CDR3 length equals 17 residues. This CDR3 is CASSQGHSGTYYNEQFF. Written as DNA, the CDR3 is TGTGCCAGCAGCCAAGGACATAGCGGGACTTACTACAATGAGCAGTTCTTC.

This clonotype came up a few times. This sequence joins TRBV5-1 and TRBJ1-6; 7 bases line up with TRBD1. Germline V lookup: CDR1 SGHRS, CDR2 YFSETQ. J lost 6 bases, V lost 0 bases, and 3 bases had no gene match. CDR3 size: 15 residues. In DNA, the CDR3 is TGCGCCAGCAGCTTGGAAGGGGGCACTAATTCACCCCTCCACTTT. This encodes CASSLEGGTNSPLHF.

This clonotype was observed a few times. This chain uses TRBV5-1 with TRBJ1-1; D perhaps matches TRBD1 (6 bases). Trimming stripped 4 bases from V and 3 bases from J, with 10 bases between. Germline-derived CDR1 and CDR2 are SGHRS and YFSETQ. The CDR3 spans 13 residues. CDR3 nucleotide sequence: TGCGCCAGCAGCCGGGGGCTGGACACTGAAGCTTTCTTT. Amino acid sequence: CASSRGLDTEAFF.

There are many counts of this clonotype. CDR3 sequence (DNA): TGCAGTGCTTCGAACACAGATACGCAGTATTTT. It codes for CSASNTDTQYF. The chain links TRBV20-1 to TRBJ2-3, with D uncertain. Germline CDR1 and CDR2: DFQATT and SNEGSKA (reference sequence). CDR3 length equals 11 residues. V was clipped by 5 bases and J by 2 bases, with 5 bases between them.

This clonotype was seen at least ten times. The J gene is TRBJ1-5, the V gene TRBV30; D perhaps matches TRBD1 (6 bases). This CDR3 has 13 amino acids. The germline V gene encodes CDR1 GTSNPN and CDR2 SVGIG (reference sequence). With 5 bases removed from V and 7 bases from J, the gap between germline ends came to 15 bases. The CDR3 loop reads CAWDGGGRQPQHF. In DNA form, the CDR3 reads TGTGCCTGGGATGGAGGGGGACGCCAGCCCCAGCATTTT. Looking up the rest from reference TRBV30 and TRBJ1-5 gives the full variable domain: SQTIHQWPATLVQPVGSPLSLECTVEGTSNPNLYWYRQAAGRGLQLLFYSVGIGQISSEVPQNLSASRPQDRQFILSSKKLLLSDSGFYLCAWDGGGRQPQHFGDGTRLSIL.

The V call is TRBV7-9, the J call TRBJ1-2; D unclear. The V and J ends lost 3 bases and 6 bases respectively, with 11 bases between them. The germline CDR1 and CDR2 sequences are SEHNR and FQNEAQ (reference sequence). This CDR3 is built from 13 residues. CDR3 in amino acids: CASSFEQNHGYTF. DNA of the CDR3: TGTGCCAGCAGCTTTGAACAAAACCATGGCTACACCTTC. Filled out from reference TRBV7-9 and TRBJ1-2, the complete variable domain reads DTGVSQNPRHKITKRGQNVTFRCDPISEHNRLYWYRQTLGQGPEFLTYFQNEAQLEKSRLLSDRFSAERPKGSFSTLEIQRTEQGDSAMYLCASSFEQNHGYTFGSGTRLTVV.

This clonotype was observed at least ten times. The genes are TRBV12-3 or TRBV12-4 and TRBJ1-3, with 7 nucleotides matching TRBD1. The CDR3 has 14 residues. Trimming took 6 bases from V and 0 from J; bases not matched to a gene: 2. The CDR3 sequence: CASSRDSSGNTIYF. CDR3 nucleotide sequence: TGTGCCAGCAGCCGGGACAGCTCTGGAAACACCATATATTTT.

In DNA form, the CDR3 reads TGCGCCAGCAGCTTGGCGAGGGGTGGCCAAAACATTCAGTACTTC. This sequence encodes CASSLARGGQNIQYF. The chain is built from TRBV5-1 and TRBJ2-4; the D call may be TRBD1 or TRBD2 (5 bases each). The CDR3 loop spans 15 amino acids. The ends were cut back, 0 bases at V and 5 bases at J, with 12 bases in the middle. Looked up from germline, CDR1 is SGHRS and CDR2 is YFSETQ. Full variable domain (remainder filled in from reference TRBV5-1 and TRBJ2-4): KAGVTQTPRYLIKTRGQQVTLSCSPISGHRSVSWYQQTPGQGLQFLFEYFSETQRNKGNFPGRFSGRQFSNSRSEMNVSTLELGDSALYLCASSLARGGQNIQYFGAGTRLSVL.

In this sample, this clonotype turned up once. V is TRBV9 and J is TRBJ2-2; D may be TRBD2 (6 bases). Germline CDR1 reads SGDLS; CDR2 reads YYNGEE. The germline V and J ends were trimmed by 0 bases and 6 bases, with 18 bases remaining between them. The CDR3 loop spans 17 amino acids. The CDR3 nucleotides read TGTGCCAGCAGCGTAGGGGGGAAGGTCGGGACTCCCGGGGAGCTGTTTTTT. Amino acids: CASSVGGKVGTPGELFF.

This clonotype was seen many times. This chain connects TRBV20-1 to TRBJ1-2; 8 bases align to TRBD1. In germline, CDR1 is DFQATT, CDR2 SNEGSKA (reference sequence). The CDR3 totals 13 residues. J was trimmed by 4 bases and V by 3 bases; bases with no gene match: 4. This CDR3 reads CSASPGQVYGYTF. The DNA of the CDR3 is TGCAGTGCTAGTCCGGGACAGGTCTATGGCTACACCTTC.

This clonotype was seen repeatedly, ten times or more. The chain couples TRBV6-5 to TRBJ1-4, with D hard to call. The germline V gene has CDR1 MNHEY and CDR2 SVGAGI. This CDR3 spans 14 amino acids. V was shortened by 4 bases and J by 8 bases, with 14 bases between the two germline ends. The CDR3 DNA follows: TGTGCCAGCAGTTCGATTCTATCAACGGAAAAACTGTTTTTT. Translating gives CASSSILSTEKLFF.

CDR3 region: CASSWGLAGTDTQYF. CDR3 bases: TGTGCCAGCAGTTGGGGACTAGCGGGCACAGATACGCAGTATTTT. The genes are TRBV6-2 or TRBV6-3 and TRBJ2-3; 11 positions agree with TRBD2. This CDR3 comprises 15 residues. The V gene's germline CDR1 is MNHEY and CDR2 SVGEGT. V trimming: 4 bases; J trimming: 1 base; junction bases outside the gene matches: 1.

This clonotype came up many times. The V gene is TRBV10-3, the J gene TRBJ1-1; D unresolved. Per germline, CDR1 ENHRY and CDR2 SYGVKD. The CDR3 is 14 amino acids. V was clipped by 11 bases and J by 5 bases, with 21 bases between them. This chain's CDR3 is CAVYGSDRGTEAFF. For the CDR3, the DNA is TGTGCCGTCTACGGGTCTGACCGGGGAACTGAAGCTTTCTTT.